Listed below are T cell receptor beta chains from one sample, sequenced in a study of radiation and T cells in renal cell carcinoma. Libraries were prepared by immunoSEQ multiplex PCR; TCRdb keeps only in-frame clonotypes and omits some of them. The data contain 150,000 or so clones, about 88% of them seen just once; the ten biggest clones take up around 13%. Sequences were derived from blood, sampled from a patient whose treatment included radiotherapy and nephrectomy. These receptors were taken from a woman aged 50 to 65 with renal cell carcinoma. Each CDR3 is given with its conserved first and last residue. Size is omitted from some rows. Given values are once, few, many or a class for expanded clones.

clone_size	v_call	j_call	cdr3_aa
NA	TRBV27	TRBJ2-5	CASSDLGETQYF
NA	TRBV27	TRBJ2-7	CASRTLDGSFYEQYF
NA	TRBV7-9	TRBJ1-6	CASSRRNSPLHF
NA	TRBV5-1	TRBJ1-2	CASSLAGEQGLGYTF
NA	TRBV5-6	TRBJ1-4	CASSLVGATNEKLFF
NA	TRBV19	TRBJ2-7	CASRSRDRGRYEQYF
NA	TRBV6-1	TRBJ1-5	CASSIAGVSNQPQHF
NA	TRBV7-2	TRBJ2-7	CASSPRDVYYEQYF
once	TRBV19	TRBJ1-3	CASSIVLVRSPGNTIYF
NA	TRBV6-5	TRBJ1-5	CASSYRGSNQPQHF
NA	TRBV11-2	TRBJ2-1	CASSLGFRSSYNEQFF
NA	TRBV15	TRBJ1-2	CATSRDKGERINYGYTF
NA	TRBV6-1	TRBJ1-2	CASSNHRGNYGYTF
once	TRBV19	TRBJ2-1	CASSPSRTAYNEQFF
NA	TRBV4-1	TRBJ1-2	CASSQEARGGLYGYTF
NA	TRBV5-6	TRBJ1-1	CASSWTGRGTEAFF
once	TRBV6-5	TRBJ2-7	CASSNGQGGYEQYF
once	TRBV7-2	TRBJ1-6	CASSLGQGYNSPLHF
NA	TRBV4-1	TRBJ1-2	CASSHVGTFDYGYTF
NA	TRBV27	TRBJ2-2	CASRMDRGGTGELFF
few	TRBV30	TRBJ1-1	CASMNTEAFF
NA	TRBV6-1	TRBJ2-3	CASRITGGTDTQYF
NA	TRBV19	TRBJ1-2	CASRGTVRGYTF
once	TRBV5-1	TRBJ1-2	CASSLAGQYLTF
NA	TRBV2	TRBJ1-2	CASSEGSQSYTF
NA	TRBV6-5	TRBJ1-6	CASSSPGNNSPLHF
NA	TRBV10-1	TRBJ2-3	CASSESGSSTDTQYF
once	TRBV6-1	TRBJ1-2	CASSEGTVFGYGYTF
NA	TRBV18	TRBJ1-1	CASSRGVNTEAFF
NA	TRBV18	TRBJ2-7	CASSPGTGSYEQYF
once	TRBV9	TRBJ1-5	CASSAGGDSVQPQHF
NA	TRBV30	TRBJ1-2	CAWSLNRQAYGYTF
NA	TRBV13	TRBJ1-1	CASSSGNTEAFF
once	TRBV5-4	TRBJ2-5	CASSLAGSQETQYF
NA	TRBV19	TRBJ2-2	CASSTITGGELFF
once	TRBV9	TRBJ2-7	CASSTRDGVSYEQYF
NA	TRBV2	TRBJ1-3	CASSERQGNRNTIYF
once	TRBV5-1	TRBJ1-2	CASSLEVGLPMYGYTF
once	TRBV6-5	TRBJ2-7	CASSPSGRAYEQYF
once	TRBV19	TRBJ2-2	CASKVSQGANTGELFF
NA	TRBV5-8	TRBJ2-3	CASSFGQGSNTQYF
NA	TRBV19	TRBJ1-5	CASSRAGVNGNQPQHF
NA	TRBV4-3	TRBJ1-4	CASSQGRTLSNEKLFF
NA	TRBV6-1	TRBJ2-7	CASSEGGARYEQYF
NA	TRBV19	TRBJ1-2	CASSIGTGGSGYTF